Here is one T cell receptor (beta chain) with its context. Profiling relied on immunoSEQ multiplex PCR, and the TCRdb table lists in-frame clones only, not all of them. The data show 150,000 to 200,000 clones, with 60% to 80% seen just once and around 15% held by the top ten. These data are taken from a study of blood T cell repertoires in COVID-19. Germline trimming cut 5 bases from V and 4 bases from J; bases unmatched to any gene: 5. The CDR3 is 14 residues long. Germline V gene lookup returns CDR1 MDHEN and CDR2 SYDVKM. The chain recombines TRBV28 with TRBJ2-7; 10 bases fit TRBD2. The source material was peripheral blood. This clonotype was sampled from a man aged 60 to 69 with active or convalescent COVID-19. The CDR3 nucleotides read TGTGCCAGCAGTAGAAGCGGGAGGGTGTACGAGCAGTACTTC. It codes for CASSRSGRVYEQYF.